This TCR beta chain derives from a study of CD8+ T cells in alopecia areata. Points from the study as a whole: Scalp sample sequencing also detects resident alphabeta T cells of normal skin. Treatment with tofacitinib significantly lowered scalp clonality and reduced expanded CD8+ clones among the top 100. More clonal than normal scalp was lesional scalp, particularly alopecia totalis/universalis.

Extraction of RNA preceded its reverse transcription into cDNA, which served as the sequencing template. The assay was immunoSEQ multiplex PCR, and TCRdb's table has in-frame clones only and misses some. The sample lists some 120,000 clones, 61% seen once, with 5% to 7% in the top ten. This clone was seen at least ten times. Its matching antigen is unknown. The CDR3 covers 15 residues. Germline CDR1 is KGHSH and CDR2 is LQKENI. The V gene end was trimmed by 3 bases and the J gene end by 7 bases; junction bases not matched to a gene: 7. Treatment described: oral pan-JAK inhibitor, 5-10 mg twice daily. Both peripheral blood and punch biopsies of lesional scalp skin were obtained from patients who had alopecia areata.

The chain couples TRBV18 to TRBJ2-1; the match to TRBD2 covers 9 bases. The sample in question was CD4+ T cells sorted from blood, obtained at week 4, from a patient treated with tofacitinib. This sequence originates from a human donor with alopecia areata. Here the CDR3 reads CASSPGASGTNEQFF. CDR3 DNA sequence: TGTGCCAGCTCACCCGGTGCTAGCGGGACGAATGAGCAGTTCTTC.